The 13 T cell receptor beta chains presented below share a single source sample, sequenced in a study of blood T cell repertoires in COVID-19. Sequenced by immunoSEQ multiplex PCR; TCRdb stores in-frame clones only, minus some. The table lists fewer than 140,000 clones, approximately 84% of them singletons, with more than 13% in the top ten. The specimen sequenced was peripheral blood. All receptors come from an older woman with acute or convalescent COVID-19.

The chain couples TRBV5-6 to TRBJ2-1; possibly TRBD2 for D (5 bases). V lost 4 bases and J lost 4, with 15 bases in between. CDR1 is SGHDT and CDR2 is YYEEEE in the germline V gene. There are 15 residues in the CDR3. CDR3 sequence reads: CASSPKRVWYNEQFF. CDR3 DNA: TGTGCCAGCAGCCCAAAGAGGGTTTGGTACAATGAGCAGTTCTTC.

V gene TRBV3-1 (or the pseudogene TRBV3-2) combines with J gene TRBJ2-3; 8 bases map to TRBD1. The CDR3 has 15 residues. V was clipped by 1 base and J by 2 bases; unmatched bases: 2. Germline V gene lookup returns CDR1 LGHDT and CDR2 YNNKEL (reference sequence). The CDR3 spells CASSQGTGYTDTQYF. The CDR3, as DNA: TGTGCCAGCAGCCAAGGGACAGGGTACACAGATACGCAGTATTTT.

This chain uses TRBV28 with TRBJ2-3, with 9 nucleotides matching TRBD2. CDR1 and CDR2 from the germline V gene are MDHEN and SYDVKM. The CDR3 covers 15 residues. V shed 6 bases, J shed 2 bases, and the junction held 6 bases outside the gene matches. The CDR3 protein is CASRLAGDVTDTQYF. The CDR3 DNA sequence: TGTGCCAGCAGGTTAGCGGGAGATGTCACAGATACGCAGTATTTT.

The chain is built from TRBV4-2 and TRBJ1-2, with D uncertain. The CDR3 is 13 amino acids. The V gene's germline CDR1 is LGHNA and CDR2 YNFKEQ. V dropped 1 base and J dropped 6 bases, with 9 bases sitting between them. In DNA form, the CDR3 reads TGTGCCAGCAGCCAAGCCAGTGAGGATGGCTACACCTTC. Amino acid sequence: CASSQASEDGYTF.

The CDR3 bases are TGTGCCAGTAGTATGGGAGGGACGTACACCTTC. Protein: CASSMGGTYTF. The chain has TRBV19 and TRBJ1-2, with D possibly TRBD1 on 5 matching bases. V was clipped by 3 bases and J by 11 bases, with 10 bases between them. In germline, CDR1 is LNHDA, CDR2 SQIVND (reference sequence). The CDR3 runs to 11 residues. The full variable domain, rest sourced from reference TRBV19 and TRBJ1-2, is DGGITQSPKYLFRKEGQNVTLSCEQNLNHDAMYWYRQDPGQGLRLIYYSQIVNDFQKGDIAEGYSVSREKKESFPLTVTSAQKNPTAFYLCASSMGGTYTFGSGTRLTVV.

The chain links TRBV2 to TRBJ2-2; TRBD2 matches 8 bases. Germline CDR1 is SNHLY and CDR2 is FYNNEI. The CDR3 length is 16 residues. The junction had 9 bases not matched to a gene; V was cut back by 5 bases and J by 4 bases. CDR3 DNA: TGTGCCAGCAGTCCCATGAGCGGGGGTACCACCGGGGAGCTGTTTTTT. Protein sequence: CASSPMSGGTTGELFF.

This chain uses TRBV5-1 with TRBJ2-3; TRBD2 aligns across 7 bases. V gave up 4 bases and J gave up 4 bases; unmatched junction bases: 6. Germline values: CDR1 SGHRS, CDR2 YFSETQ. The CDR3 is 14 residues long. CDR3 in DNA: TGCGCCAGCAGCGGCGGGAGCGTCGCAGATACGCAGTATTTT. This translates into CASSGGSVADTQYF.

CDR3 protein: CASSQGLAGFSYNEQFF. CDR3 nucleotides: TGTGCCAGCAGCCAAGGACTAGCGGGTTTCTCCTACAATGAGCAGTTCTTC. This chain links TRBV4-2 with TRBJ2-1; 10 bases agree with TRBD2. This CDR3 contains 17 residues. V was clipped by 1 base and J by 0 bases; unmatched bases: 3. CDR1 LGHNA and CDR2 YNFKEQ come from the germline V gene.

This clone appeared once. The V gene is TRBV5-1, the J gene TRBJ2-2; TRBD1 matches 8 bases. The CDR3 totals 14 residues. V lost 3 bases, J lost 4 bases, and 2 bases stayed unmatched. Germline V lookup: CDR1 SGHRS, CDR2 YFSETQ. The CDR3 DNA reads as TGCGCCAGCAGCTGGGACAGGCTCACCGGGGAGCTGTTTTTT. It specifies CASSWDRLTGELFF. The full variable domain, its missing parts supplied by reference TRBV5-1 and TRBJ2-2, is KAGVTQTPRYLIKTRGQQVTLSCSPISGHRSVSWYQQTPGQGLQFLFEYFSETQRNKGNFPGRFSGRQFSNSRSEMNVSTLELGDSALYLCASSWDRLTGELFFGEGSRLTVL.

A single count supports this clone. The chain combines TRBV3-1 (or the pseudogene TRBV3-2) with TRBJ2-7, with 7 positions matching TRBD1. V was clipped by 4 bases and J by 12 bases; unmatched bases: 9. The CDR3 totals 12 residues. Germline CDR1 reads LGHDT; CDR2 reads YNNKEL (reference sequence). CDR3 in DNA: TGTGCCAGCAGCCCTTCCGGACAGGCCGTGTACTTC. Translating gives CASSPSGQAVYF.

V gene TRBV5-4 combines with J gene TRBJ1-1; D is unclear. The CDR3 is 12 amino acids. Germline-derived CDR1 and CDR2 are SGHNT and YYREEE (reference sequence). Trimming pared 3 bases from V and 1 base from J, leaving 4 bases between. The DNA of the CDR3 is TGTGCCAGCAGCTGGAGGAACACTGAAGCTTTCTTT. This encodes CASSWRNTEAFF.

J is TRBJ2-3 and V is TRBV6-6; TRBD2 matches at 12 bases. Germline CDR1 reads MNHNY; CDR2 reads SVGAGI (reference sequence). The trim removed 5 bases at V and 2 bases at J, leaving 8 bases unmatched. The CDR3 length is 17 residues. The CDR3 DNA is TGTGCCAGCAGTCCCGATACTAGCGGGAGGTCCACAGATACGCAGTATTTT. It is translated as CASSPDTSGRSTDTQYF.

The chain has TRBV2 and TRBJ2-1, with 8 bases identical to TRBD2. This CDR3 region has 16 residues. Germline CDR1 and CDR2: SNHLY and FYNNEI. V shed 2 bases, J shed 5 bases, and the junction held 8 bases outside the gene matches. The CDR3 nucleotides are TGTGCCAGCAGTGAATGGTCTAGCGGGTCCCACAATGAGCAGTTCTTC. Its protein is CASSEWSSGSHNEQFF.